Below, 6 T cell receptor beta chains from the same sample are listed, as sequenced in a study of cytomegalovirus exposure and HLA in healthy donors. 60 Vbeta and 13 Jbeta primers were used in PCR. Profiled with immunoSEQ multiplex PCR; TCRdb holds only in-frame clones, not every one. The repertoire holds around 220,000 clones, nearly 80% seen once, with more than 1.5% in the top ten. The sample taken for sequencing was PBMCs. The receptors originated from a man aged 18 to 30 in good health and CMV-seronegative.

This sequence joins TRBV10-3 and TRBJ2-2, with unresolved D. Germline V lookup: CDR1 ENHRY, CDR2 SYGVKD. Deletions cut 4 bases from V and 2 bases from J, with 14 bases between. CDR3 length equals 16 residues. Here the CDR3 DNA reads TGTGCCATCAGTGGAAGGTTAGCAGCCAACACCGGGGAGCTGTTTTTT. Protein sequence: CAISGRLAANTGELFF.

The chain links TRBV18 to TRBJ1-5, with a possible D match to TRBD1 (5 bases). Trimming took off 3 bases at V and 2 bases at J, with 11 bases between the two ends. This CDR3 spans 15 amino acids. Per the germline V gene, CDR1 is KGHSH and CDR2 is LQKENI. CDR3 nucleotides: TGTGCCAGCTCACCTTCAGGGTTGGGCAATCAGCCCCAGCATTTT. Protein sequence: CASSPSGLGNQPQHF.

This chain connects TRBV11-3 to TRBJ1-1; weak D call: TRBD1 (6 bases). Trimming took 0 bases from V and 7 from J, leaving 18 bases between them. This CDR3 region has 16 residues. The germline gives CDR1 SGHNT, CDR2 YENEEA. The CDR3, as DNA: TGTGCCAGCAGCTTAGACGCACCTTCCGGCAGGGGTGAAGCTTTCTTT. It is translated as CASSLDAPSGRGEAFF.

The chain joins TRBV9 to TRBJ2-1; the D is unclear. This CDR3 comprises 13 residues. Germline CDR1 and CDR2: SGDLS and YYNGEE. V was trimmed by 7 bases and J by 0 bases, leaving 8 bases between them. The CDR3 loop is CASGWSSYNEQFF. The CDR3 DNA sequence: TGTGCCAGCGGATGGAGCTCCTACAATGAGCAGTTCTTC.

This clone was found once. The chain has TRBV30 and TRBJ2-1, with 13 bases fitting TRBD2. V gave up 1 base and J gave up 6 bases; unmatched junction bases: 0. Germline lookup yields CDR1 GTSNPN and CDR2 SVGIG (reference sequence). The CDR3 covers 14 residues. Here the CDR3 DNA reads TGTGCCTGGAGTGGACTAGCGGGAGGCAATGAGCAGTTCTTC. Translation gives CAWSGLAGGNEQFF.

This clone has just a few counts. This chain joins TRBV7-8 and TRBJ1-1, with 10 nucleotides matching TRBD1. Germline lookup yields CDR1 SGHVS and CDR2 FQNEAQ. V lost 2 bases, J lost 0 bases, and 6 bases stayed unmatched. This CDR3 has 17 amino acids. CDR3 sequence reads: CASSLFWDRGLNTEAFF. The CDR3 nucleotides are TGTGCCAGCAGCTTATTTTGGGACAGGGGACTGAACACTGAAGCTTTCTTT.